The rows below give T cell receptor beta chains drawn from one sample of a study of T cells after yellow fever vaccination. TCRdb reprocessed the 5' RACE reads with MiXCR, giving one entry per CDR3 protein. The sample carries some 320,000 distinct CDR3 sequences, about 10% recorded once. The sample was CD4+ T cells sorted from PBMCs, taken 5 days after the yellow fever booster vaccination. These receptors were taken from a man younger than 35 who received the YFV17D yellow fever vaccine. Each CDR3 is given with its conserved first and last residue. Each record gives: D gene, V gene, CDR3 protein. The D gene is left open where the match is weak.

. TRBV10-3 CAISESSHTGELFF
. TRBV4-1 CASSQSQTYWETQYF
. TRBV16 CASSQLRVDGYTF
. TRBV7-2 CASSLRRGPNEKLFF
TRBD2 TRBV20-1 CSASGQRGGKWENQETQYF
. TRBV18 CASSPLAANNSPLHF
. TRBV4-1 CASSPAPARNTGELFF
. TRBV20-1 CSARDPTVAEAFF
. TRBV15 CATSRVQPGQETQYF
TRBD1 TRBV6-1 CASSAGTGDNEQFF
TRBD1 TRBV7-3 CASSMDRNQPQHF
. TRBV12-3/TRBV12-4 CASSYGDENSNQPQHF
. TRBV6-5 CASSYSAGGRPLFF
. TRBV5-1 CASSDDTTGNTEAFF
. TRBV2 CASSRTPADTQYF
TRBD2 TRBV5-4 CASSGAGGLAEQFF
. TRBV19 CASSKPGQTDTQYF
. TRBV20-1 CSAPSRETTSTDTQYF
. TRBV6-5 CASSYSAGSKAFF
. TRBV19 CASSISGGNQPQHF
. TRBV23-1 CASSRDPVPQPQHF
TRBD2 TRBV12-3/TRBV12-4 CASSSLAGGSGFF
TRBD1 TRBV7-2 CASSPRDSRNYGYTF
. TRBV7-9 CASNLNTGELFF
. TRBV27 CASSSTLRTGVSYEQYF
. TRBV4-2 CASSQREAQETQYF
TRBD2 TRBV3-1 CASSQPGLGRNEQFF
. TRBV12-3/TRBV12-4 CASSPPGPGNIQYF
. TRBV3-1 CASSPRTAKSYGYTF
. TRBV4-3 CASSHAERKNIQYF
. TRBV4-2 CASRLGLNNEQFF
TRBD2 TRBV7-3 CASSLTSSTGELFF
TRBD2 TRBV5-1 CASSFAGGTGGPGDTQYF